This T cell receptor (beta chain) was captured in a study of radiotherapy plus CTLA-4 blockade in lung cancer. Germline V gene sequence: CDR1 SGHTA, CDR2 FQGNSA. The CDR3 is 13 amino acids. The germline V and J ends were trimmed by 5 bases and 0 bases, with 5 bases remaining between them. Patients in the study, people with chemo-refractory metastatic non-small-cell lung cancer, received focal radiation plus ipilimumab CTLA-4 blockade. Clones were read by immunoSEQ multiplex PCR, and TCRdb kept only the in-frame ones, dropping some. The table shows 100,000 or so clones, with around 83% occurring only once. About this clone itself: The target antigen is unknown.

Study-level points and caveats: Researchers report tumor-derived TCR clones expanding in blood after radiotherapy plus ipilimumab. How blood T cell clones changed early, along with interferon-beta, reportedly forecast response best.

The chain employs TRBV7-2 and TRBJ1-3, with no clear D. This TCR came from a human donor with non-small cell lung cancer that progressed on radiotherapy plus ipilimumab. Here the sequenced sample was peripheral blood, taken from a patient treated with radiotherapy plus ipilimumab. CDR3 nucleotides: TGTGCCAGCAGCCCTAACTCTGGAAACACCATATATTTT. This sequence encodes CASSPNSGNTIYF.